This TCR beta chain was identified in a study of blood T cell repertoires in COVID-19. About the study: Some COVID-19 samples were acute and others convalescent; all came from the United States, Italy and Spain. The cDNA or gDNA used as material had been derived from T cells, B-cell-depleted T cells, or PBMCs.

In the authors' workflow: Counts of nucleated cells, estimated from reference gene primer amplification, were obtained. The method was immunoSEQ multiplex PCR; TCRdb's version includes in-frame clones alone and lacks a portion of them. The D gene and trimming were derived from the DNA, and the V and J assignments and clone size from that table. The sample shows fewer than 350,000 clones, 85% of them seen only once. Germline lookup yields CDR1 LNHDA and CDR2 SQIVND (reference sequence). V lost 3 bases, J lost 4 bases, and 13 bases lay in between. CDR3 length equals 15 residues. This rearrangement joins TRBV19 to TRBJ2-1, with a weak D call TRBD2 (7 bases). This sequence originates from a human donor in a cohort sampled during active COVID-19. The specimen sequenced was peripheral blood. The CDR3 reads CASSISGGAYNEQFF. CDR3 coding DNA: TGTGCCAGTAGTATTTCTGGGGGGGCATACAATGAGCAGTTCTTC.